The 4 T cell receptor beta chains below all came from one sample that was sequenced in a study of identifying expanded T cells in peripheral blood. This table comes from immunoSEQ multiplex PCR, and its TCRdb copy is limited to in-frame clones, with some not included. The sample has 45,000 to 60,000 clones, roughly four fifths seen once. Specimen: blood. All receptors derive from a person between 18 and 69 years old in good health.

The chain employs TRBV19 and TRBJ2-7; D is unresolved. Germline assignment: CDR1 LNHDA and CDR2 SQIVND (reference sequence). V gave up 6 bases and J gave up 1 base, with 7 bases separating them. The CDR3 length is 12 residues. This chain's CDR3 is CASRDASYEQYF. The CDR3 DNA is TGTGCCAGTAGGGACGCATCCTACGAGCAGTACTTC.

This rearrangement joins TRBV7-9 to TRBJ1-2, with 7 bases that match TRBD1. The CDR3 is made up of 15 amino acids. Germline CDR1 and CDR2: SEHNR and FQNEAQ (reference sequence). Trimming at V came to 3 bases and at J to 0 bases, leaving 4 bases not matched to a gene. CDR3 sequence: CASSLRDSPNYGYTF. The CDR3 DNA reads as TGTGCCAGCAGCTTGCGGGACAGCCCTAACTATGGCTACACCTTC.

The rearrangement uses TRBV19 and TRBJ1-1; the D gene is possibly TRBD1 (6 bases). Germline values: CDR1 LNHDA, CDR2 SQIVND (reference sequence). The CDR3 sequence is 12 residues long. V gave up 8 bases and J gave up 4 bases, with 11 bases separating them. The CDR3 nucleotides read TGTGCCAGTCTTCAGGGGACCACTGAAGCTTTCTTT. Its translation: CASLQGTTEAFF.

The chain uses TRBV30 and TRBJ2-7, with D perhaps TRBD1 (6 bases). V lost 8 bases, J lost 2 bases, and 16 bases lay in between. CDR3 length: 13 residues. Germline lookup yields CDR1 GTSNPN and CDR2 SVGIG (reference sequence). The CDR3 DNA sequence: TGTGCCGGTTCAATGGGGGCCACCTACGAGCAGTACTTC. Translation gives CAGSMGATYEQYF.